This TCR beta chain was recorded in a study of blood T cell repertoires in COVID-19 (dated by TCRdb to about 2020). Regarding the study in general: Collaborator samples came from the United States, Italy and Spain and covered acute and convalescent phases of COVID-19. The prospective study material was composed of cDNA or gDNA derived from T cells, B-cell-depleted T cells, or PBMCs. The dataset comprised deeply sampled blood TCRbeta repertoires from subjects exposed to, actively infected with, or recovered from COVID-19. The repertoires were released in a freely available public database intended as a resource for research on the immune response to SARS-CoV-2. Samples were obtained from the ongoing ImmuneRACE study (first 160 participants) and from about 1,300 subjects provided by 6 global collaborators. The sample metadata nearly always contained a de-identified subject ID, COVID-19 status, age in years and sex. Where available, HLA class I and class II types were taken from metadata supplied by the sample provider and were not determined by assay-based typing. What the authors observed across the whole study: Clinical and demographic metadata were provided uncurated, with the amount varying by source and participant.

TCRbeta CDR3 regions were amplified from genomic DNA by means of the immunoSEQ Assay, a bias-controlled multiplex PCR. Per the original workflow: The number of nucleated cells in each sample was estimated by amplification of reference gene primers within the assay. To quantify the absolute abundance of each unique TCRbeta CDR3 rearrangement, sequence reads were collapsed and filtered. Productive Simpson clonality was computed per sample as the square root of Simpson's diversity index over productive rearrangements. TCRdb took this table from immuneACCESS and kept in-frame rearrangements with V and J called. Such tables lack part of the clones; where checked against another copy, unresolved V genes explain under half of the gap, and the rest is unexplained. The V and J calls and clone size are taken from that table; D and trimming were inferred from the DNA. The sample contains a few hundred thousand clones, around 90% of them found a single time. The ten largest account for approximately 1.2% of the sample.

The CDR3 holds 11 amino acids from the cysteine to the phenylalanine. The entry retains the CDR3 DNA only, 33 bases that are in frame from base 1. Via the germline V gene (reference sequence), CDR1 is DFQATT and CDR2 SNEGSKA. As to this clone: Its antigen is currently not known. Base qualities are not recorded, but no much larger clone differs from it by a single base.

Each collaborating institution followed its own protocols to collect whole blood in K2EDTA tubes. For TCRbeta analysis, collaborators shipped samples as frozen whole blood, isolated PBMCs, or DNA extracted from either of those sample types. The clonotype originates from a man aged 40-49 years with acute or convalescent COVID-19. Sample: peripheral blood. The chain links TRBV20-1 with TRBJ2-7; no D gene call is confident. For the CDR3, the sequence is CSVAKDGEQYF. The DNA is as follows: TGCAGCGTCGCCAAAGACGGGGAGCAGTACTTC.